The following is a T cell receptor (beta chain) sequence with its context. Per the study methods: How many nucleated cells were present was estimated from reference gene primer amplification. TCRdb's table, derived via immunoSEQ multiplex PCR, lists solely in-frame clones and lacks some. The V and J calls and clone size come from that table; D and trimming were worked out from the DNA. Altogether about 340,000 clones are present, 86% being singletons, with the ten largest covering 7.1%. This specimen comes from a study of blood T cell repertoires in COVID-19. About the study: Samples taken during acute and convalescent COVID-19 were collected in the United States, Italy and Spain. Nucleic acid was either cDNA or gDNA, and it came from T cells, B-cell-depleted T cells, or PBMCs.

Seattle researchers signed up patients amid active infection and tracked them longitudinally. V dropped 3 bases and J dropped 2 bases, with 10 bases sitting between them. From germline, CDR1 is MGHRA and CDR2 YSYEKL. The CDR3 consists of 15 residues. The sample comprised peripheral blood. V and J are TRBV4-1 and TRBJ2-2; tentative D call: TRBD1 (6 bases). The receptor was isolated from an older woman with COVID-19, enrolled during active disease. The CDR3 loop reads CASSHGQINTGELFF. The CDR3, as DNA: TGCGCCAGCAGCCATGGACAGATAAACACCGGGGAGCTGTTTTTT.